This TCR beta chain emerged from a study of human T cells and chemical hapten exposure. Looking at the study overall: Per-sample TCR yields varied mainly from small pooled library volume differences. Points from the study as a whole: No shift was seen in TCRs above 1 in 1000 frequency with DPC sensitization.

This clonotype showed up many times. Its target is unknown. J lost 7 bases, V lost 2 bases, and 13 bases had no gene match. Germline CDR1 SEHNR, CDR2 FQNEAQ (reference sequence). The CDR3 totals 18 residues. Unfractionated whole blood yielded total RNA. The library put unique molecular identifiers onto individual cDNA molecules. Source study methods: A per-sample median of around 100,000 TCRs was observed, with counts ranging from roughly 23,224 to 700,000. TCRdb reprocessed the 5' RACE reads via MiXCR and lists one record per CDR3 protein. The V and J calls were not made by the authors but by TCRdb's processing. The sample records about 140,000 distinct CDR3 sequences, roughly 4% being singletons.

The V call is TRBV7-9, the J call TRBJ1-6, with 8 nucleotides matching TRBD1. This receptor was identified in a female donor in good health. The CDR3 reads CASSLTVGADRANSPLHF. CDR3 DNA sequence: TGTGCCAGCAGCTTAACTGTAGGGGCGGACAGGGCCAATTCACCCCTCCACTTT.